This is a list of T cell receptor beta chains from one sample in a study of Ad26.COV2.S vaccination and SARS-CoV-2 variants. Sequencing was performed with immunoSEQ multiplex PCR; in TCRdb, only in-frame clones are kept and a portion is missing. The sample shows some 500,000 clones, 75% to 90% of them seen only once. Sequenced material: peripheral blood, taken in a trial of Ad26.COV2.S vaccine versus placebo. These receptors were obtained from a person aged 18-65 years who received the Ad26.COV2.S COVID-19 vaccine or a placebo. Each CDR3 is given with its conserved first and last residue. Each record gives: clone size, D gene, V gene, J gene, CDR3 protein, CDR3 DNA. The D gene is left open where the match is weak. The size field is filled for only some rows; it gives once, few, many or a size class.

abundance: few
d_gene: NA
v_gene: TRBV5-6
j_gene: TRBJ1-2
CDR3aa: CASSLNTAEGDYGYTF
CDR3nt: TGTGCCAGCAGCTTGAATACTGCCGAGGGAGACTATGGCTACACCTTC

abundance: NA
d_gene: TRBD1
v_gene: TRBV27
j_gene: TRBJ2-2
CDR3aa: CASSFFDMTGIIGELFF
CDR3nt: TGTGCCAGCAGTTTCTTCGATATGACAGGGATTATCGGGGAGCTGTTTTTT

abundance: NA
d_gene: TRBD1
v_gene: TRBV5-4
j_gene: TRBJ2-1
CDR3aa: CATTRDRAGLGEQFF
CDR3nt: TGTGCCACAACGCGGGACAGGGCTGGTTTAGGTGAGCAGTTCTTC

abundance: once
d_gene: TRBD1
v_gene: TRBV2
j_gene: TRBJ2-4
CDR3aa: CATGQGDIQYF
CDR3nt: TGTGCCACCGGACAGGGGGACATTCAGTACTTC

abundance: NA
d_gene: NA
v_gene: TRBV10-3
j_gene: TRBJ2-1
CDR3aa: CAISESSSNNEQFF
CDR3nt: TGTGCCATCAGTGAGTCGAGTAGCAACAATGAGCAGTTCTTC

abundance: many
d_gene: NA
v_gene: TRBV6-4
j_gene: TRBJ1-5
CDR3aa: CASSKNGDSNQPQHF
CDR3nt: TGTGCCAGCAGTAAAAACGGGGACAGCAATCAGCCCCAGCATTTT

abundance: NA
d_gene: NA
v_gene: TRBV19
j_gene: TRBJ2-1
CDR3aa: CASNTGLYDEQFF
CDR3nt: TGTGCCAGTAATACAGGGTTGTATGATGAGCAGTTCTTC

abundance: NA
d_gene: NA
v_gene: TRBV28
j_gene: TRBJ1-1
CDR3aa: CAIEGNTEAFF
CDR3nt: TGTGCCATCGAGGGGAACACTGAAGCTTTCTTT

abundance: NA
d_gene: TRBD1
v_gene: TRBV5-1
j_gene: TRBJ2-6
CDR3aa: CASSLRGMTGETGANVLTF
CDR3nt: TGCGCCAGCAGCCTCAGGGGGATGACAGGGGAGACTGGGGCCAACGTCCTGACTTTC

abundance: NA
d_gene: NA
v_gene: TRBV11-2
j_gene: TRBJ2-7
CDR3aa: CASSPYTKQYF
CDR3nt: TGTGCCAGCAGCCCTTATACGAAGCAGTACTTC

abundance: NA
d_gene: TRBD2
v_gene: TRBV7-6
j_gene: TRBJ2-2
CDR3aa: CASSARGGRSPRELFF
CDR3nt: TGTGCCAGCAGCGCTCGGGGAGGGAGGTCTCCGAGGGAGCTGTTTTTT

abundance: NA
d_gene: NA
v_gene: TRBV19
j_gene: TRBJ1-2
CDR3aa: CAITADGYGYTF
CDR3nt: TGTGCCATTACGGCAGACGGCTATGGCTACACCTTC

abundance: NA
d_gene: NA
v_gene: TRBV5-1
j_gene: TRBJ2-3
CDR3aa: CASSLTDPRTDTQYF
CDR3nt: TGCGCCAGCAGCTTGACGGACCCCCGCACAGATACGCAGTATTTT

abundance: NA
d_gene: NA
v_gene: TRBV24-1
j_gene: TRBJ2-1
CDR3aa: CATSDLGGSNNEQFF
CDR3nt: TGTGCCACCAGTGATTTAGGGGGATCAAACAATGAGCAGTTCTTC

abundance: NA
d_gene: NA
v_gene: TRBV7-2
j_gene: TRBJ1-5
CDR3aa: CASSLKGGADQPQHF
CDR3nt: TGTGCCAGCAGCCTAAAGGGGGGGGCTGATCAGCCCCAGCATTTT

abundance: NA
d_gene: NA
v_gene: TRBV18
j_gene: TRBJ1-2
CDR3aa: CASSPQMNYGYTF
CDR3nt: TGTGCCAGCTCACCACAAATGAACTATGGCTACACCTTC

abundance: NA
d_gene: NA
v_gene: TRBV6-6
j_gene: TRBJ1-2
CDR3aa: CATRYEGANYGYTF
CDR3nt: TGTGCCACACGGTATGAGGGGGCTAACTATGGCTACACCTTC